The source of this T cell receptor (beta chain) is a study of cytomegalovirus exposure and HLA in healthy donors. The V gene's germline CDR1 is SNHLY and CDR2 FYNNEI. The V and J ends lost 9 bases and 0 bases, in that order; junction bases with no gene match: 10. This CDR3 comprises 18 residues. Both 60 Vbeta primers and 13 Jbeta primers went into the PCR. Clones were sequenced by immunoSEQ multiplex PCR, and TCRdb holds only the in-frame ones, with some missing. The data hold over 150,000 clones, with around 77% observed a single time. The chain recombines TRBV2 with TRBJ2-3; TRBD2 matches at 15 bases. This receptor was taken from a man in his 60s in good health and CMV-seronegative. The sample consisted of PBMCs. CDR3 nucleotides: TGTGCCAGTCGACCGGGACTAGCGGGAGGAAGGAGCACAGATACGCAGTATTTT. Residues: CASRPGLAGGRSTDTQYF.